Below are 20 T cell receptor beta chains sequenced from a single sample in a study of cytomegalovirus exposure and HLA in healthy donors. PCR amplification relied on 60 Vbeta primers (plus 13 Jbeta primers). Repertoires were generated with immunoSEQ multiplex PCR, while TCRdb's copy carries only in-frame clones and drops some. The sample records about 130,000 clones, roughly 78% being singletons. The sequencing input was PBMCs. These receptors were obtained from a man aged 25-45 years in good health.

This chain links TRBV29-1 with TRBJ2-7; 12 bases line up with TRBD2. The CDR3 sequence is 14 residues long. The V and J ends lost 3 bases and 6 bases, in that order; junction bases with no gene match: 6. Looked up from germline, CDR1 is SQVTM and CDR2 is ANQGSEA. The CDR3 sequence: CSVETSGSLVEQYF. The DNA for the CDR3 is TGCAGCGTTGAGACTAGCGGGAGTTTAGTCGAGCAGTACTTC.

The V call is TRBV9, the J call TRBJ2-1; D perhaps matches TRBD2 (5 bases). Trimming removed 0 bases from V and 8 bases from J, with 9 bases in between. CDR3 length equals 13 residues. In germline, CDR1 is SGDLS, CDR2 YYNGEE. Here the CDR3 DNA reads TGTGCCAGCAGCGTAGAGGACGGGGATGAGCAGTTCTTC. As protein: CASSVEDGDEQFF. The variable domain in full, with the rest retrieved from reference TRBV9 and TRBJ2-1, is DSGVTQTPKHLITATGQRVTLRCSPRSGDLSVYWYQQSLDQGLQFLIQYYNGEERAKGNILERFSAQQFPDLHSELNLSSLELGDSALYFCASSVEDGDEQFFGPGTRLTVL.

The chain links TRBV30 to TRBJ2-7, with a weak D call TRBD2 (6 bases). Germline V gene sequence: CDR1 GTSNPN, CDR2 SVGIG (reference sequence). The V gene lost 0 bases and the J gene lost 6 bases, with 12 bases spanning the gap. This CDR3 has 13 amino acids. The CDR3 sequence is CAWSVGGISEQYF. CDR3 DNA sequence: TGTGCCTGGAGTGTCGGCGGGATAAGCGAGCAGTACTTC.

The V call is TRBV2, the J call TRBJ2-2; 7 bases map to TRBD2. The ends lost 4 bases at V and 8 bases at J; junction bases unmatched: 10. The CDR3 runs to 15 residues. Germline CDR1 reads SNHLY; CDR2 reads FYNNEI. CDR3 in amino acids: CASSGEGRRVGELFF. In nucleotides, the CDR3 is TGTGCCAGCAGTGGGGAGGGCAGGCGGGTAGGGGAGCTGTTTTTT. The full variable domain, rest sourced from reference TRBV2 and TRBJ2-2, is EPEVTQTPSHQVTQMGQEVILRCVPISNHLYFYWYRQILGQKVEFLVSFYNNEISEKSEIFDDQFSVERPDGSNFTLKIRSTKLEDSAMYFCASSGEGRRVGELFFGEGSRLTVL.

CDR3 sequence: CASRVERGSYEQYF. In DNA form, the CDR3 reads TGTGCCAGTAGAGTCGAGCGGGGATCCTACGAGCAGTACTTC. The rearrangement links TRBV19 to TRBJ2-7, with 7 bases that match TRBD2. This CDR3 contains 14 residues. Germline values: CDR1 LNHDA, CDR2 SQIVND (reference sequence). The J segment lost 1 base and the V segment lost 6 bases, leaving 6 bases of the junction unmatched. Filled out from reference TRBV19 and TRBJ2-7, the complete variable domain reads DGGITQSPKYLFRKEGQNVTLSCEQNLNHDAMYWYRQDPGQGLRLIYYSQIVNDFQKGDIAEGYSVSREKKESFPLTVTSAQKNPTAFYLCASRVERGSYEQYFGPGTRLTVT.

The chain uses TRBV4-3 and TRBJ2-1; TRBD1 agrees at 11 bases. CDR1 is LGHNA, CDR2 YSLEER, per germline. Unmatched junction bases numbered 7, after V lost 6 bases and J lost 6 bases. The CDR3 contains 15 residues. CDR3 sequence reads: CASSPGQGVSNEQFF. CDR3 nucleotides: TGCGCCAGCAGTCCGGGACAGGGGGTTTCCAATGAGCAGTTCTTC.

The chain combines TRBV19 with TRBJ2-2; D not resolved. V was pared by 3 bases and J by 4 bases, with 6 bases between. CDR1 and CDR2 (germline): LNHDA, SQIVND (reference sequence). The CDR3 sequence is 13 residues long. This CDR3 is CASSISVTGELFF. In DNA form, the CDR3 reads TGTGCCAGTAGTATCTCGGTCACCGGGGAGCTGTTTTTT.

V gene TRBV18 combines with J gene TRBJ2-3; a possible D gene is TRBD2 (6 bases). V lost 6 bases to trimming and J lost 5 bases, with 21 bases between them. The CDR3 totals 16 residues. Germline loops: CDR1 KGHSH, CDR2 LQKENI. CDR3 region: CASSPGRTMWGDTQYF. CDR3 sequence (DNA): TGTGCCAGCTCCCCAGGGAGGACTATGTGGGGAGATACGCAGTATTTT.

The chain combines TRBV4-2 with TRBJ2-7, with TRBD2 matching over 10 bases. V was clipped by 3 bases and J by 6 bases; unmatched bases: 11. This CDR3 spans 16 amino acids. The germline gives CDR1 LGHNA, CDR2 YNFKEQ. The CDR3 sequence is CASSQSTGTSVREQYF. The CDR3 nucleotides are TGTGCCAGCAGCCAGAGTACCGGGACTAGCGTACGCGAGCAGTACTTC.

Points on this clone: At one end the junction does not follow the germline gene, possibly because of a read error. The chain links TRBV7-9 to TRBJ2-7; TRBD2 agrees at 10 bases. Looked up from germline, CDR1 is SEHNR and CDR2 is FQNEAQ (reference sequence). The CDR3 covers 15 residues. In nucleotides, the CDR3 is TGTTCCAGCAGCTTAGGACTAGCGGAGTTTTACGAGCAGTACTTC. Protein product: CSSSLGLAEFYEQYF.

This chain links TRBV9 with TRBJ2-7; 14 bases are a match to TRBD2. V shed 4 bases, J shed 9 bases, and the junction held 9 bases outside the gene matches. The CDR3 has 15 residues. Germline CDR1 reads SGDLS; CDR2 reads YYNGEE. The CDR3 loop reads CASSPNFGTSGRQYF. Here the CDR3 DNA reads TGTGCCAGCAGCCCAAATTTTGGGACTAGCGGGAGGCAGTACTTC. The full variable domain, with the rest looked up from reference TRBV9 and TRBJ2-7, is DSGVTQTPKHLITATGQRVTLRCSPRSGDLSVYWYQQSLDQGLQFLIQYYNGEERAKGNILERFSAQQFPDLHSELNLSSLELGDSALYFCASSPNFGTSGRQYFGPGTRLTVT.

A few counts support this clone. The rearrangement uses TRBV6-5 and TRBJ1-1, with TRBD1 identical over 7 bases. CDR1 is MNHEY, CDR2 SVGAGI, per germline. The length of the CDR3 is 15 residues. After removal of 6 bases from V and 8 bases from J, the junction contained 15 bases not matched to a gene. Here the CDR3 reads CASRSPGQMIQEAFF. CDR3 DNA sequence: TGTGCCAGCAGGAGCCCGGGACAGATGATACAGGAAGCTTTCTTT.

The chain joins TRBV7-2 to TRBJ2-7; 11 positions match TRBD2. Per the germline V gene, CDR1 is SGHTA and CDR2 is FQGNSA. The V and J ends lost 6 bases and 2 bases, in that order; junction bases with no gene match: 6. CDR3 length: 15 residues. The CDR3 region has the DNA TGTGCCAGCAGTTCTACTAGCGGGAGTCCCTACGAGCAGTACTTC. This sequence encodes CASSSTSGSPYEQYF.

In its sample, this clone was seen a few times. Here the CDR3 reads CSVKLSYYEQYF. CDR3 DNA sequence: TGCAGCGTAAAACTCTCTTACTACGAGCAGTACTTC. This rearrangement joins TRBV29-1 to TRBJ2-7; D gene ambiguous. Germline CDR1 and CDR2: SQVTM and ANQGSEA. The CDR3 sequence is 12 residues long. V was shortened by 6 bases and J by 3 bases, with 12 bases between the two germline ends.

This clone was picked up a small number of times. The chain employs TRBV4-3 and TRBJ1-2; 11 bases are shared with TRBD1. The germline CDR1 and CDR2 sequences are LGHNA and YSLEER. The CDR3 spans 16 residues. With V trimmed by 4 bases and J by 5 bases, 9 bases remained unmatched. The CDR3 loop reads CASSPTGQGASYGYTF. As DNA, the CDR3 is TGCGCCAGCAGCCCTACTGGACAGGGGGCTTCTTATGGCTACACCTTC.

The DNA of the CDR3 is TGTGCCAGCTCACCACGGTCTAGCGGGAGTGCCAGCTCCTACGAGCAGTACTTC. It is translated as CASSPRSSGSASSYEQYF. This chain uses TRBV18 with TRBJ2-7; 10 bases map to TRBD2. The germline V gene has CDR1 KGHSH and CDR2 LQKENI. The CDR3 has 18 amino acids. V lost 1 base, J lost 0 bases, and 9 bases stayed unmatched.

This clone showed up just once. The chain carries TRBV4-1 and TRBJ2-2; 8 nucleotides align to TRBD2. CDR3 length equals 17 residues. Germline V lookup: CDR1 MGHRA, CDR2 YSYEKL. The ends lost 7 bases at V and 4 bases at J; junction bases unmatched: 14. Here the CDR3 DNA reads TGCGCCAGCACTCCACTGGGGGCTAGCGGGCGCACCGGGGAGCTGTTTTTT. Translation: CASTPLGASGRTGELFF.

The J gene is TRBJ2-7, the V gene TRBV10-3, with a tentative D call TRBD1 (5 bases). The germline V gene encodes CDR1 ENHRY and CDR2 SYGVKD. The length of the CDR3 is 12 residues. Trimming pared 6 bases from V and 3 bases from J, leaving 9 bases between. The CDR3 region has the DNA TGTGCCATCAGGGGGCGCAACTACGAGCAGTACTTC. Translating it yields CAIRGRNYEQYF.

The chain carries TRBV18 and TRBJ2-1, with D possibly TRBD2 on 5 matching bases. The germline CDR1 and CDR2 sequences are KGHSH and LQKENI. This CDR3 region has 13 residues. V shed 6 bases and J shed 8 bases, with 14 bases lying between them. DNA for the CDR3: TGTGCCAGCTCCCCCGGGATTTCGGATGAGCAGTTCTTC. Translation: CASSPGISDEQFF.

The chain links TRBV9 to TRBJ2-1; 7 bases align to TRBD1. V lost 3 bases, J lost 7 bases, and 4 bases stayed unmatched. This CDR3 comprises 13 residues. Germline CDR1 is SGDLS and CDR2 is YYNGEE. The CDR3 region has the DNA TGTGCCAGCAGCGGGGACAGTGGGAATGAGCAGTTCTTC. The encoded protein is CASSGDSGNEQFF.